This entry is about one TCR beta chain. Its target is unknown. The source of the sample is a study of beta chain features in type 1 diabetes. About the study: Healthy donors and patients showed comparable age, gender and cell yields. Study observations and caveats: A potential PCR bias toward shorter templates would be equal in patient and control samples.

V was cut by 5 bases and J by 3 bases, with 15 bases left in between. CDR1 and CDR2 from the germline V gene are SGHRS and YFSETQ. The CDR3 is made up of 15 amino acids. The investigators reverse transcribed all of the isolated RNA, so they sequenced expressed TCRB transcripts. Libraries were prepared by immunoSEQ multiplex PCR; TCRdb keeps only in-frame clonotypes and omits some of them. The sample lists about 330,000 clones, roughly 11% occurring once. V and J are TRBV5-1 and TRBJ1-5; tentative D call: TRBD1 (6 bases). Sequenced: naive CD4+ T cells from blood. The sequence came from a woman in her 30s in good health. In DNA form, the CDR3 reads TGCGCCAGCAGTGAGGGGACAAGCATCAATCAGCCCCAGCATTTT. It yields the protein CASSEGTSINQPQHF.